The T cell receptor beta chain described here comes from a study of T cell repertoires in cytomegalovirus infection. Study information: Newly reported HLA-C-restricted and thoroughly characterized HLA-B-restricted CMV epitopes were employed. From public TCR beta signatures came an indication of both CMV infection and matching HLA type. General observations from the study: CMV-specific TCR beta clonotypes restricted by HLA-C dominated the ex vivo response.

TCRdb processed the reads anew with MiXCR; each CDR3 protein has one entry. The sample lists around 360,000 distinct CDR3 sequences, roughly 34% occurring once. Per the germline V gene, CDR1 is MDHEN and CDR2 is SYDVKM. V dropped 5 bases and J dropped 5; count of bases not matched to a gene: 14. CDR3 length: 16 residues. In the case of this clonotype: Its antigen is not known.

This chain connects TRBV28 to TRBJ2-5; 7 nucleotides align to TRBD1. Specimen: cultured PBMCs, collected from culture after CMV antigen stimulation. The TCR sequence derives from a human donor in good health (CMV status not recorded). Some clones in this sample may be carry-over from other donors' samples. In DNA form, the CDR3 reads TGTGCCAGCAGTGGGGGCAGAGGGGGCTATCTGGAGACCCAGTACTTC. Residues: CASSGGRGGYLETQYF. Full variable domain (remainder filled in from reference TRBV28 and TRBJ2-5): DVKVTQSSRYLVKRTGEKVFLECVQDMDHENMFWYRQDPGLGLRLIYFSYDVKMKEKGDIPEGYSVSREKKERFSLILESASTNQTSMYLCASSGGRGGYLETQYFGPGTRLLVL.